What follows are 30 T cell receptor beta chains derived from one specimen sequenced in a study of blood T cell repertoires in COVID-19. TCRdb keeps only in-frame clones here, not all; method: immunoSEQ multiplex PCR. Of about 62,000 clones in the sample, roughly 80% were seen once. Sequencing input: peripheral blood. These TCRs come from a woman between 45 and 65 years old with active or convalescent COVID-19.

The chain carries TRBV5-1 and TRBJ2-5, with D perhaps TRBD2 (6 bases). CDR3 size: 14 residues. CDR1 is SGHRS, CDR2 YFSETQ, per germline. Trimming pared 1 base from V and 5 bases from J, leaving 12 bases between. The CDR3 DNA follows: TGCGCCAGCAGCTTGCGCGGGGCGGGGGAGACCCAGTACTTC. Protein sequence: CASSLRGAGETQYF.

The chain uses TRBV28 and TRBJ1-1; a possible D gene is TRBD1 (5 bases). CDR1 and CDR2 (germline): MDHEN, SYDVKM. CDR3 length equals 16 residues. V was shortened by 5 bases and J by 0 bases, with 16 bases between the two germline ends. This chain's CDR3 is CASSLRAGPLNTEAFF. Here the CDR3 DNA reads TGTGCCAGCAGTCTCCGGGCGGGACCGCTGAACACTGAAGCTTTCTTT.

The chain links TRBV6-5 to TRBJ2-5, with 10 bases aligning to TRBD2. The CDR3 loop spans 15 amino acids. Trimming at V came to 7 bases and at J to 2 bases, leaving 7 bases not matched to a gene. The germline V gene encodes CDR1 MNHEY and CDR2 SVGAGI. The CDR3 loop is CASMVGTSAQETQYF. CDR3 DNA sequence: TGTGCCAGCATGGTCGGGACTAGCGCACAAGAGACCCAGTACTTC.

The CDR3 region has the DNA TGTGCCAGCTCCCAGGACGCGGGGAACACTGAAGCTTTCTTT. This encodes CASSQDAGNTEAFF. This chain joins TRBV18 and TRBJ1-1; no definite D call. Germline V gives CDR1 KGHSH, CDR2 LQKENI. CDR3 size: 14 residues. Trimming pared 6 bases from V and 1 base from J, leaving 12 bases between.

Written as DNA, the CDR3 is TGTGCCAGCAGCCCCCGACAGGGCTTCGGTACAGATACGCAGTATTTT. Its protein product is CASSPRQGFGTDTQYF. This chain links TRBV7-2 with TRBJ2-3, with 7 positions matching TRBD1. This CDR3 region has 16 residues. J gave up 3 bases and V 5 bases, and 11 bases lay outside the gene matches. Germline V gives CDR1 SGHTA, CDR2 FQGNSA. The full variable domain, its missing parts supplied by reference TRBV7-2 and TRBJ2-3, is GAGVSQSPSNKVTEKGKDVELRCDPISGHTALYWYRQSLGQGLEFLIYFQGNSAPDKSGLPSDRFSAERTGGSVSTLTIQRTQQEDSAVYLCASSPRQGFGTDTQYFGPGTRLTVL.

This chain uses TRBV2 with TRBJ2-5; D not resolved. The CDR3 covers 12 residues. CDR1 and CDR2 (germline): SNHLY, FYNNEI. Trimming took off 6 bases at V and 5 bases at J, with 10 bases between the two ends. CDR3 DNA: TGTGCCAGCAGGGCCCTGTTGGAGACCCAGTACTTC. It yields the protein CASRALLETQYF.

Only one count was recorded for this clone. The V gene is TRBV7-2, the J gene TRBJ2-5, with D perhaps matching TRBD1 (5 bases). The ends were cut back, 3 bases at V and 1 base at J, with 18 bases in the middle. This CDR3 is 17 amino acids long. CDR1 is SGHTA and CDR2 is FQGNSA in the germline V gene. The DNA of the CDR3 is TGTGCCAGCAGCTTTGGTAGACAGAATTATCGCCAAGAGACCCAGTACTTC. It specifies CASSFGRQNYRQETQYF.

The chain carries TRBV5-4 and TRBJ1-2; no clear D gene. V dropped 0 bases and J dropped 6 bases, with 12 bases sitting between them. The length of the CDR3 is 14 residues. Germline CDR1 and CDR2: SGHNT and YYREEE (reference sequence). The CDR3: CASSLAIRTDGYTF. The CDR3 bases are TGTGCCAGCAGCTTGGCCATCCGCACGGATGGCTACACCTTC.

This chain connects TRBV25-1 to TRBJ1-2; D gene ambiguous. Germline-derived CDR1 and CDR2 are MGHDK and SYGVNS. Trimming removed 2 bases at V and 8 bases at J, with 9 bases between. The CDR3 spans 12 residues. The CDR3 DNA reads as TGTGCCAGCAGTGAACAGGTGAAGGGCTACACCTTC. Protein: CASSEQVKGYTF.

For the CDR3, the DNA is TGTGCCAGCAGCCGATGGACAGGTGATCGTTCTGAAGCTTTCTTT. This codes for CASSRWTGDRSEAFF. This sequence joins TRBV13 and TRBJ1-1; TRBD1 matches 7 bases. Germline-derived CDR1 and CDR2 are PRHDT and FYEKMQ (reference sequence). CDR3 length equals 15 residues. The V segment lost 5 bases and the J segment 6 bases; nucleotides outside the gene matches: 12.

The chain is built from TRBV4-3 and TRBJ1-3, with 10 bases lining up with TRBD1. The CDR3 has 18 amino acids. V gave up 0 bases and J gave up 7 bases; unmatched junction bases: 12. Per the germline V gene, CDR1 is LGHNA and CDR2 is YSLEER. The CDR3 protein is CASSQDLRTGGRRNTIYF. As DNA, the CDR3 is TGCGCCAGCAGCCAAGATCTCCGGACAGGGGGTCGTAGGAACACCATATATTTT.

The chain couples TRBV27 to TRBJ1-5, with D possibly TRBD1 on 5 matching bases. There are 19 residues in the CDR3. The germline V gene encodes CDR1 MNHEY and CDR2 SMNVEV (reference sequence). Trimming stripped 2 bases from V and 0 bases from J, with 20 bases between. The CDR3 is CASSLPLDGADHSNQPQHF. The CDR3 DNA reads as TGTGCCAGCAGTTTACCCCTCGATGGGGCAGACCATAGCAATCAGCCCCAGCATTTT.

A few counts support this clone. The rearrangement uses TRBV19 and TRBJ1-3; the match to TRBD1 covers 7 bases. The V gene's germline CDR1 is LNHDA and CDR2 SQIVND (reference sequence). The CDR3 contains 16 residues. Trimming cost V 3 bases and J 0 bases; bases outside gene matches: 5. Written as DNA, the CDR3 is TGTGCCAGTAGTATCGTGGGGACAGCCTCTGGAAACACCATATATTTT. Translation: CASSIVGTASGNTIYF.

The chain links TRBV4-2 to TRBJ1-3; D might be TRBD1 (6 bases). Trimming pared 1 base from V and 4 bases from J, leaving 23 bases between. Germline V CDR1 and CDR2: LGHNA, YNFKEQ. The CDR3 has 19 amino acids. CDR3 amino acids: CASSQASAGGAERGNTIYF. In DNA, the CDR3 is TGTGCCAGCAGCCAAGCCTCCGCGGGGGGCGCCGAGAGGGGAAACACCATATATTTT.

The J gene is TRBJ2-3, the V gene TRBV5-1; 7 nucleotides agree with TRBD2. The CDR3 has 14 amino acids. CDR1 SGHRS and CDR2 YFSETQ come from the germline V gene. J lost 3 bases, V lost 1 base, and 2 bases had no gene match. Here the CDR3 reads CASSLPAGTDTQYF. The CDR3 bases are TGCGCCAGCAGCTTGCCAGCGGGAACAGATACGCAGTATTTT.

The chain joins TRBV5-6 to TRBJ2-7; 7 nucleotides agree with TRBD1. The germline gives CDR1 SGHDT, CDR2 YYEEEE. With 1 base clipped from V and 11 bases from J, the junction kept 6 bases outside the gene matches. CDR3 size: 12 residues. This CDR3 is CASSLRGTEEYF. The CDR3 nucleotides read TGTGCCAGCAGCTTGCGTGGGACAGAGGAGTACTTC.

The chain employs TRBV10-3 and TRBJ1-2; D not certain. The CDR3 is 17 residues long. V was shortened by 3 bases and J by 4 bases, with 21 bases between the two germline ends. Germline CDR1 ENHRY, CDR2 SYGVKD. CDR3 sequence reads: CAISDSTGKERGYGYTF. For the CDR3, the DNA is TGTGCCATCAGTGACTCGACCGGGAAGGAGCGGGGCTATGGCTACACCTTC.

The chain has TRBV28 and TRBJ1-2; D not resolved. The CDR3 has 13 residues. CDR1 and CDR2 (germline): MDHEN, SYDVKM. The ends were cut back, 2 bases at V and 0 bases at J, with 4 bases in the middle. CDR3 nucleotide sequence: TGTGCCAGCAGTTTAACTCCTAACTATGGCTACACCTTC. Residues: CASSLTPNYGYTF.

V gene TRBV2 combines with J gene TRBJ1-5; a possible D gene is TRBD1 (5 bases). The germline gives CDR1 SNHLY, CDR2 FYNNEI. V lost 6 bases and J lost 10, with 16 bases in between. The CDR3 covers 13 residues. CDR3: CASSLTVPGPQHF. The CDR3 DNA reads as TGTGCCAGCAGCCTGACAGTCCCAGGCCCCCAGCATTTT.

This sequence joins TRBV7-9 and TRBJ2-7, with D possibly TRBD1 on 5 matching bases. The V gene's germline CDR1 is SEHNR and CDR2 FQNEAQ (reference sequence). The V end lost 1 base, the J end lost 0 bases, and 7 bases lay between the germline ends. This CDR3 has 14 amino acids. CDR3 in DNA: TGTGCCAGCAGCTTAGGACAGTACTCCTACGAGCAGTACTTC. It is translated as CASSLGQYSYEQYF. The whole variable domain, filled in from reference TRBV7-9 and TRBJ2-7, reads DTGVSQNPRHKITKRGQNVTFRCDPISEHNRLYWYRQTLGQGPEFLTYFQNEAQLEKSRLLSDRFSAERPKGSFSTLEIQRTEQGDSAMYLCASSLGQYSYEQYFGPGTRLTVT.

CDR3: CASRLAGGPSGGELFF. In nucleotides, the CDR3 is TGTGCCAGCAGACTAGCGGGAGGGCCCTCGGGCGGGGAGCTGTTTTTT. V and J are TRBV27 and TRBJ2-2; the match to TRBD2 covers 13 bases. Unmatched junction bases numbered 8, after V lost 6 bases and J lost 7 bases. CDR1 and CDR2 from the germline V gene are MNHEY and SMNVEV (reference sequence). The CDR3 consists of 16 residues.

The V gene is TRBV2, the J gene TRBJ2-7; maybe TRBD1 (6 bases). This CDR3 has 15 residues. The V end was cut by 0 bases, the J end by 6 bases, with 15 bases between. CDR1 is SNHLY, CDR2 FYNNEI, per germline. In DNA form, the CDR3 reads TGTGCCAGCAGTGAAGCTGGGGGCCGAAGGGTCGAGCAGTACTTC. Translation: CASSEAGGRRVEQYF.

This clone is labeled as medium-sized. The V gene is TRBV10-3, the J gene TRBJ2-1; D is uncertain. This CDR3 has 11 residues. Trimming took off 4 bases at V and 7 bases at J, with 5 bases between the two ends. In germline, CDR1 is ENHRY, CDR2 SYGVKD. The CDR3 spells CAISAGNEQFF. DNA of the CDR3: TGTGCCATCAGTGCCGGGAATGAGCAGTTCTTC.

In nucleotides, the CDR3 is TGTGCCAGCACTCGCTCCCCGACAGCTAACTATGGCTACACCTTC. The encoded protein is CASTRSPTANYGYTF. The rearrangement uses TRBV6-5 and TRBJ1-2; D possibly corresponds to TRBD1 (5 bases). The germline V gene encodes CDR1 MNHEY and CDR2 SVGAGI. CDR3 size: 15 residues. The V end lost 7 bases, the J end lost 0 bases, and 15 bases lay between the germline ends.

The rearrangement links TRBV4-1 to TRBJ2-3; 12 nucleotides align to TRBD2. Trimming took 0 bases from V and 4 from J; bases not matched to a gene: 5. The CDR3 covers 17 residues. Germline loops: CDR1 MGHRA, CDR2 YSYEKL. The CDR3 DNA follows: TGCGCCAGCAGCCAAGATAGGACTAGCGGGAACCCAGATACGCAGTATTTT. It codes for CASSQDRTSGNPDTQYF.

The chain links TRBV30 to TRBJ1-6; D remains unclear. The CDR3 sequence is 12 residues long. Deletions cut 3 bases from V and 8 bases from J, with 8 bases between. Germline V gives CDR1 GTSNPN, CDR2 SVGIG (reference sequence). CDR3 nucleotides: TGTGCCTGGAGCCCCCTACATTCACCCCTCCACTTT. It translates to CAWSPLHSPLHF.

The chain uses TRBV5-1 and TRBJ1-1; D might be TRBD1 (5 bases). The CDR3 length is 15 residues. V was cut by 4 bases and J by 5 bases, with 18 bases left in between. Germline V CDR1 and CDR2: SGHRS, YFSETQ. This chain's CDR3 is CASSPSGWGVTEAFF. Here the CDR3 DNA reads TGCGCCAGCAGCCCCTCGGGGTGGGGGGTGACTGAAGCTTTCTTT.

The rearrangement uses TRBV24-1 and TRBJ1-2; 9 bases fit TRBD1. The V and J ends lost 3 bases and 2 bases, in that order; junction bases with no gene match: 3. Germline assignment: CDR1 KGHDR and CDR2 SFDVKD. This CDR3 is built from 15 residues. The CDR3 coding sequence is TGTGCCACCAGTGATCCAGGACAGGGGAACTATGGCTACACCTTC. Encoded protein: CATSDPGQGNYGYTF.

This clone showed up just a few times. The rearrangement uses TRBV11-3 and TRBJ2-2, with unresolved D. V was pared by 0 bases and J by 7 bases, with 6 bases between. Germline CDR1 SGHNT, CDR2 YENEEA. This CDR3 comprises 13 residues. CDR3 region: CASSLDVLGELFF. CDR3 nucleotide sequence: TGTGCCAGCAGCTTAGACGTTCTCGGGGAGCTGTTTTTT.

The DNA for the CDR3 is TGTGCCAGTAGTGTACGGGGTGGGGGCTACACCTTC. This codes for CASSVRGGGYTF. V gene TRBV19 combines with J gene TRBJ1-2; D unclear. V was shortened by 5 bases and J by 8 bases, with 12 bases between the two germline ends. The germline V gene has CDR1 LNHDA and CDR2 SQIVND (reference sequence). CDR3 length: 12 amino acids. The variable domain in full, with the rest retrieved from reference TRBV19 and TRBJ1-2, is DGGITQSPKYLFRKEGQNVTLSCEQNLNHDAMYWYRQDPGQGLRLIYYSQIVNDFQKGDIAEGYSVSREKKESFPLTVTSAQKNPTAFYLCASSVRGGGYTFGSGTRLTVV.